The 28 T cell receptor beta chains presented below share a single source sample, sequenced in a study of cytotoxic CD8 clonotypes in ibrutinib-treated CLL. The method was immunoSEQ multiplex PCR; TCRdb's version includes in-frame clones alone and lacks a portion of them. The sample holds approximately 57,000 clones, around 60% seen once. Specimen: PBMCs, collected after 24 months of ibrutinib treatment. The receptors were sampled from a human donor with chronic lymphocytic leukemia.

This clone was counted a few times. This sequence joins TRBV7-9 and TRBJ1-3; D perhaps matches TRBD1 (6 bases). The CDR3 loop spans 14 amino acids. Germline V gene lookup returns CDR1 SEHNR and CDR2 FQNEAQ (reference sequence). Trimming removed 3 bases from V and 4 bases from J, with 10 bases in between. CDR3 amino acids: CASSFRGEGNTIYF. The CDR3, as DNA: TGTGCCAGCAGCTTTAGGGGGGAAGGAAACACCATATATTTT. Based on the CDR3 plus reference TRBV7-9 and TRBJ1-3, the full variable domain is DTGVSQNPRHKITKRGQNVTFRCDPISEHNRLYWYRQTLGQGPEFLTYFQNEAQLEKSRLLSDRFSAERPKGSFSTLEIQRTEQGDSAMYLCASSFRGEGNTIYFGEGSWLTVV.

This clone was observed a few times. The J gene is TRBJ1-5, the V gene TRBV28; D is unresolved. The V end was cut by 7 bases, the J end by 9 bases, with 19 bases between. Germline V gene data show CDR1 as MDHEN and CDR2 as SYDVKM. The CDR3 consists of 14 residues. This CDR3 reads CASTDGSLQVPQHF. The CDR3 DNA follows: TGTGCCAGCACCGACGGGAGTTTGCAGGTGCCCCAGCATTTT.

V and J are TRBV29-1 and TRBJ1-5, with 7 bases matching TRBD1. Trimming took 8 bases from V and 5 from J; bases not matched to a gene: 12. The CDR3 has 14 residues. The V gene's germline CDR1 is SQVTM and CDR2 ANQGSEA. This chain's CDR3 is CSPRWTGPHQPQHF. Here the CDR3 DNA reads TGCAGCCCTAGGTGGACAGGTCCCCATCAGCCCCAGCATTTT.

This clone was counted many times. The chain uses TRBV25-1 and TRBJ1-1, with D possibly TRBD1 on 6 matching bases. The V end was cut by 3 bases, the J end by 11 bases, with 19 bases between. Germline CDR1 is MGHDK and CDR2 is SYGVNS. The CDR3 is 14 residues long. CDR3 DNA: TGTGCCAGCAGTGACCCGACAGGTTTCGCGAAGGCTTTCTTT. The encoded protein is CASSDPTGFAKAFF.

V and J are TRBV5-6 and TRBJ1-2; the match to TRBD1 covers 10 bases. The CDR3 sequence is 14 residues long. CDR1 and CDR2 (germline): SGHDT, YYEEEE. The junction had 6 bases not matched to a gene; V was cut back by 4 bases and J by 6 bases. Here the CDR3 reads CASSPDRGMNGYTF. The DNA for the CDR3 is TGTGCCAGCAGCCCGGACAGGGGGATGAATGGCTACACCTTC. Looking up the rest from reference TRBV5-6 and TRBJ1-2 gives the full variable domain: DAGVTQSPTHLIKTRGQQVTLRCSPKSGHDTVSWYQQALGQGPQFIFQYYEEEERQRGNFPDRFSGHQFPNYSSELNVNALLLGDSALYLCASSPDRGMNGYTFGSGTRLTVV.

This clone was counted at least ten times. CDR3 in DNA: TGTGCCCGAAGATTCACCGGGGAGCTGTTTTTT. As protein: CARRFTGELFF. The genes are TRBV30 and TRBJ2-2; D is uncertain. Germline V gene lookup returns CDR1 GTSNPN and CDR2 SVGIG (reference sequence). The length of the CDR3 is 11 residues. The V and J ends lost 8 bases and 4 bases respectively, with 8 bases between them.

This clone was seen only a few times. This specimen includes other DNA sequences encoding the same CDR3. The V gene is TRBV18, the J gene TRBJ1-1; D remains ambiguous. CDR1 is KGHSH, CDR2 LQKENI, per germline. This CDR3 spans 13 amino acids. The V end lost 2 bases, the J end lost 1 base, and 5 bases lay between the germline ends. The CDR3, as DNA: TGTGCCAGCTCACCAGGATCGAACACTGAAGCTTTCTTT. Translating gives CASSPGSNTEAFF.

This clone has just a few counts. The gene calls are TRBV6-5 and TRBJ1-2, with no clear D. Trimming took off 10 bases at V and 2 bases at J, with 11 bases between the two ends. CDR1 and CDR2 (germline): MNHEY, SVGAGI. The CDR3 runs 12 residues. The chain's CDR3 is CATIAENYGYTF. The CDR3 DNA is TGTGCCACTATCGCGGAAAACTATGGCTACACCTTC.

This clone was detected a few times. The chain recombines TRBV6-5 with TRBJ1-2, with a weak D call TRBD1 (6 bases). The CDR3 contains 11 residues. Germline lookup yields CDR1 MNHEY and CDR2 SVGAGI. The ends were cut back, 6 bases at V and 8 bases at J, with 10 bases in the middle. In nucleotides, the CDR3 is TGTGCCAGCAGCAACAGGGAGGGCTACACCTTC. Its translation: CASSNREGYTF.

The chain combines TRBV7-9 with TRBJ1-1; D remains ambiguous. The CDR3 totals 14 residues. Per germline, CDR1 SEHNR and CDR2 FQNEAQ (reference sequence). V was clipped by 3 bases and J by 1 base, with 9 bases between them. CDR3 sequence: CASSFELWNTEAFF. In DNA form, the CDR3 reads TGTGCCAGCAGCTTCGAGCTCTGGAACACTGAAGCTTTCTTT.

The rearrangement links TRBV5-1 to TRBJ1-1; no clear D gene. Trimming pared 4 bases from V and 1 base from J, leaving 11 bases between. The germline V gene encodes CDR1 SGHRS and CDR2 YFSETQ. This CDR3 has 14 residues. The CDR3 region is CASSPQLWNTEAFF. The CDR3 DNA reads TGCGCCAGCAGCCCACAGCTCTGGAACACTGAAGCTTTCTTT.

This clone was seen more than once but under ten times. The chain couples TRBV10-3 to TRBJ2-7; 7 bases agree with TRBD1. CDR1 and CDR2 from the germline V gene are ENHRY and SYGVKD. This CDR3 is 15 amino acids long. Losses at the gene ends were 3 bases for V and 1 base for J; bases not matched to a gene: 6. The CDR3 spells CAISEQGGRSYEQYF. CDR3 coding DNA: TGTGCCATCAGTGAACAAGGGGGCAGATCCTACGAGCAGTACTTC.

The rearrangement joins TRBV7-9 to TRBJ2-5, with a tentative D call TRBD2 (5 bases). Germline V gene lookup returns CDR1 SEHNR and CDR2 FQNEAQ (reference sequence). V was trimmed by 1 base and J by 5 bases, leaving 8 bases between them. This CDR3 is 13 amino acids long. In DNA form, the CDR3 reads TGTGCCAGCAGCTTAGGAGGGATGGAGACCCAGTACTTC. Protein: CASSLGGMETQYF.

J is TRBJ1-2 and V is TRBV19; 9 bases line up with TRBD1. V was pared by 7 bases and J by 3 bases, with 6 bases of the junction left unmatched. Germline CDR1 reads LNHDA; CDR2 reads SQIVND (reference sequence). The CDR3 runs to 14 residues. CDR3 residues: CASKSGQGDYGYTF. Here the CDR3 DNA reads TGTGCCAGTAAGTCGGGACAGGGTGACTATGGCTACACCTTC.

V and J are TRBV18 and TRBJ2-1; 9 bases line up with TRBD2. After removal of 0 bases from V and 10 bases from J, the junction contained 4 bases not matched to a gene. Germline values: CDR1 KGHSH, CDR2 LQKENI. The CDR3 covers 14 residues. CDR3 in amino acids: CASSPPGLAGEQFF. The DNA of the CDR3 is TGTGCCAGCTCACCACCGGGACTAGCTGGCGAGCAGTTCTTC.

The chain joins TRBV7-8 to TRBJ2-7; maybe TRBD2 (5 bases). V lost 1 base, J lost 2 bases, and 6 bases lay in between. CDR1 SGHVS and CDR2 FQNEAQ come from the germline V gene. The CDR3 runs to 13 residues. Written as DNA, the CDR3 is TGTGCCAGCAGCTTAGGAGGGACCTACGAGCAGTACGTC. It codes for CASSLGGTYEQYV.

This clone was seen at least ten times. This chain joins TRBV28 and TRBJ2-7; D not certain. Germline CDR1 MDHEN, CDR2 SYDVKM. The CDR3 loop spans 11 amino acids. Trimming shortened V by 7 bases and J by 4 bases, and 8 bases separated the two germline ends. CDR3 protein: CASTSRYEQYF. The CDR3 region has the DNA TGTGCCAGCACTTCGAGGTACGAGCAGTACTTC.

The count of this clone is one. The V call is TRBV27, the J call TRBJ2-5; D is unresolved. The germline V gene encodes CDR1 MNHEY and CDR2 SMNVEV (reference sequence). Trimming took 0 bases from V and 5 from J, leaving 22 bases between them. The CDR3 totals 18 residues. The CDR3 sequence: CASSLSKRSSLSGETQYF. CDR3 DNA: TGTGCCAGCAGTTTATCGAAAAGGTCCAGCCTGAGTGGGGAGACCCAGTACTTC.

This chain joins TRBV6-5 and TRBJ2-2, with D possibly called TRBD1 or TRBD2 (5 bases each). The length of the CDR3 is 14 residues. Germline loops: CDR1 MNHEY, CDR2 SVGAGI. CDR3 residues: CAARGQGGTGELFF. DNA of the CDR3: TGTGCGGCTCGAGGGCAGGGCGGCACCGGGGAGCTGTTTTTT.

In this sample, this clone turned up once. V is TRBV7-8 and J is TRBJ2-7; 13 bases align to TRBD2. Trimming cost V 5 bases and J 7 bases; bases outside gene matches: 8. This CDR3 has 15 amino acids. The germline V gene encodes CDR1 SGHVS and CDR2 FQNEAQ. As DNA, the CDR3 is TGTGCCAGCAGCCCTTGGACTAGCGGGAGCGGTGAGCAGTACTTC. As protein: CASSPWTSGSGEQYF.

This clone counts as medium-sized. The chain couples TRBV19 to TRBJ2-2; 8 bases line up with TRBD1. V dropped 10 bases and J dropped 7; count of bases not matched to a gene: 11. CDR1 is LNHDA and CDR2 is SQIVND in the germline V gene (reference sequence). There are 14 residues in the CDR3. The CDR3 region is CATQNTGGIGELFF. CDR3 nucleotide sequence: TGTGCCACACAGAACACAGGGGGGATCGGGGAGCTGTTTTTT.

This clone was recorded a few times. The chain carries TRBV4-2 and TRBJ2-7, with 11 bases aligning to TRBD2. The length of the CDR3 is 19 residues. Germline-derived CDR1 and CDR2 are LGHNA and YNFKEQ. V shed 1 base, J shed 5 bases, and the junction held 16 bases outside the gene matches. The CDR3 nucleotides read TGTGCCAGCAGCCAAGTAGGGGGCCGCCTAGCGGGAGGACGGAACGAGCAGTACTTC. Protein product: CASSQVGGRLAGGRNEQYF.

The chain couples TRBV15 to TRBJ1-2; 7 nucleotides match TRBD1. CDR3 length: 13 residues. The V gene's germline CDR1 is LNHNV and CDR2 YYDKDF (reference sequence). V trimming: 3 bases; J trimming: 5 bases; junction bases outside the gene matches: 3. For the CDR3, the DNA is TGTGCCACCAGCAGCAGGGGGTCATATGGCTACACCTTC. It yields the protein CATSSRGSYGYTF.

The CDR3 loop reads CASSKTSGSIIEQFF. The CDR3 DNA is TGTGCCAGCAGTAAGACTAGCGGGAGTATAATTGAGCAGTTCTTC. The chain uses TRBV27 and TRBJ2-1, with 12 nucleotides matching TRBD2. The CDR3 length is 15 residues. Trimming at V came to 5 bases and at J to 9 bases, leaving 8 bases not matched to a gene. Germline V gives CDR1 MNHEY, CDR2 SMNVEV (reference sequence).

In this sample, this clone turned up a few times. This sequence joins TRBV20-1 and TRBJ2-7; D unresolved. The CDR3 length is 11 residues. Germline loops: CDR1 DFQATT, CDR2 SNEGSKA (reference sequence). V gave up 4 bases and J gave up 3 bases, with 7 bases separating them. This chain's CDR3 is CSAMPGYEQYF. The CDR3 DNA is TGCAGTGCTATGCCGGGCTACGAGCAGTACTTC.

The chain recombines TRBV27 with TRBJ1-6; D unresolved. This CDR3 is 12 amino acids long. The germline V gene has CDR1 MNHEY and CDR2 SMNVEV (reference sequence). The germline V and J ends were trimmed by 2 bases and 6 bases, with 2 bases remaining between them. The CDR3 DNA reads as TGTGCCAGCAGTTTAATTAATTCACCCCTCCACTTT. This codes for CASSLINSPLHF.

The chain joins TRBV7-9 to TRBJ2-3; TRBD2 matches at 12 bases. The CDR3 contains 17 residues. J gave up 6 bases and V 5 bases, and 12 bases lay outside the gene matches. CDR1 and CDR2 from the germline V gene are SEHNR and FQNEAQ (reference sequence). CDR3 protein: CASSPTTRTSGTDTQYF. CDR3 bases: TGTGCCAGCAGCCCGACCACCAGGACTAGCGGGACGGATACGCAGTATTTT.

This clone was counted between two and nine times. J is TRBJ1-1 and V is TRBV6-5; no definite D call. The CDR3 is 13 residues long. Trimming removed 4 bases from V and 5 bases from J, with 11 bases in between. CDR1 and CDR2 from the germline V gene are MNHEY and SVGAGI. DNA for the CDR3: TGTGCCAGCAGTTTTCGGCAAGGGACTGAAGCTTTCTTT. The encoded protein is CASSFRQGTEAFF.